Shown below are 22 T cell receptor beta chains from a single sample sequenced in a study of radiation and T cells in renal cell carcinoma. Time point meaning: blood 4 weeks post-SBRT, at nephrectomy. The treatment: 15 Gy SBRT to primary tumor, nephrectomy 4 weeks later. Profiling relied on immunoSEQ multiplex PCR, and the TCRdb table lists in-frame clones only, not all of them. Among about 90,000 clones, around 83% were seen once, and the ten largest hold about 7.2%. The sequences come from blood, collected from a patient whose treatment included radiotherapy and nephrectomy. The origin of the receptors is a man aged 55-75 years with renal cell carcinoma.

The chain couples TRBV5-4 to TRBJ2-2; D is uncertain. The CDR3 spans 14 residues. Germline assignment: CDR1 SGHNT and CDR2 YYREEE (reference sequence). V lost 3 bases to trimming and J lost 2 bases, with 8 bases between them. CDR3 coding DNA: TGTGCCAGCAGCTGGGGATTAAACACCGGGGAGCTGTTTTTT. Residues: CASSWGLNTGELFF. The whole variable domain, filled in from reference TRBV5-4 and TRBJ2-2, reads ETGVTQSPTHLIKTRGQQVTLRCSSQSGHNTVSWYQQALGQGPQFIFQYYREEENGRGNFPPRFSGLQFPNYSSELNVNALELDDSALYLCASSWGLNTGELFFGEGSRLTVL.

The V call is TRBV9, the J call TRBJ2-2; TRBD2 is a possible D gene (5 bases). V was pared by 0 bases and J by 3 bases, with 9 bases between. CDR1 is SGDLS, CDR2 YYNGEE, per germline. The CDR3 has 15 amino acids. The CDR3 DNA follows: TGTGCCAGCAGCGTAGCCCTCGGGGACACCGGGGAGCTGTTTTTT. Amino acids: CASSVALGDTGELFF.

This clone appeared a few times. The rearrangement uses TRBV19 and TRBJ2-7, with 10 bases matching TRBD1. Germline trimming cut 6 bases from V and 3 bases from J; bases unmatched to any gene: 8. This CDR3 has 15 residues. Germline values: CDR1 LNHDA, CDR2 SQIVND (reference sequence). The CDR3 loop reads CASSRRRDRGYEQYF. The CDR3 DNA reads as TGTGCCAGTAGCCGAAGACGGGACAGGGGCTACGAGCAGTACTTC.

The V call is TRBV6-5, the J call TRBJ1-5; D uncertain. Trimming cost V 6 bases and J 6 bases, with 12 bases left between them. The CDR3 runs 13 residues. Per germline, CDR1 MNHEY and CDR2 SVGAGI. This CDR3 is CASRRARAQPQHF. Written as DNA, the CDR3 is TGTGCCAGCAGACGGGCCCGGGCTCAGCCCCAGCATTTT.

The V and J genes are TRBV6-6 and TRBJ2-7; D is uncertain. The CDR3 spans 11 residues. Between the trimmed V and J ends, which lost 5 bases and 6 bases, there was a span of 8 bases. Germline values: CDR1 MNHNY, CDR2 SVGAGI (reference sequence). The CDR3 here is CASSQGSEQYF. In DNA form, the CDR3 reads TGTGCCAGCAGTCAAGGATCCGAGCAGTACTTC.

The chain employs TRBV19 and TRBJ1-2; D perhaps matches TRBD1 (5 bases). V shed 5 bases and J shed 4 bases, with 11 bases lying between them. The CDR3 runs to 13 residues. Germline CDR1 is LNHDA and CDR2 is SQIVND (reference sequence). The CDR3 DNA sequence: TGTGCCAGTAGTCCCGGGACCTCCTATGGCTACACCTTC. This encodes CASSPGTSYGYTF. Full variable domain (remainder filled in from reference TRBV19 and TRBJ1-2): DGGITQSPKYLFRKEGQNVTLSCEQNLNHDAMYWYRQDPGQGLRLIYYSQIVNDFQKGDIAEGYSVSREKKESFPLTVTSAQKNPTAFYLCASSPGTSYGYTFGSGTRLTVV.

In DNA form, the CDR3 reads TGCGCCAGCAGCCAAGGGGACCGAATTGAACCGACCGGGGAGCTGTTTTTT. Amino acids: CASSQGDRIEPTGELFF. The chain joins TRBV5-1 to TRBJ2-2; D possibly matches TRBD1 or TRBD2 (5 bases each). V was cut by 4 bases and J by 5 bases, with 21 bases left in between. CDR3 length: 17 amino acids. Germline V gene data show CDR1 as SGHRS and CDR2 as YFSETQ.

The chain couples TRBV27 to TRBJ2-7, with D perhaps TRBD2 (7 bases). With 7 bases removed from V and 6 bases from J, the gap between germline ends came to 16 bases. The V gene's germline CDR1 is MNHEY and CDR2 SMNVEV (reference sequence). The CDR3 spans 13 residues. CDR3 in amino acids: CASTLRGGSEQYF. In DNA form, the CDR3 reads TGTGCCAGCACCTTGAGGGGGGGCAGCGAGCAGTACTTC.

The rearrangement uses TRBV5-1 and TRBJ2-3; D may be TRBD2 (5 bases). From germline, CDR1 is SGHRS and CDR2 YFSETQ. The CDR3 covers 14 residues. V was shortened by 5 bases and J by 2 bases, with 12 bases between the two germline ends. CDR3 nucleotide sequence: TGCGCCAGCAGTACTAGGCGCTACACAGATACGCAGTATTTT. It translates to CASSTRRYTDTQYF.

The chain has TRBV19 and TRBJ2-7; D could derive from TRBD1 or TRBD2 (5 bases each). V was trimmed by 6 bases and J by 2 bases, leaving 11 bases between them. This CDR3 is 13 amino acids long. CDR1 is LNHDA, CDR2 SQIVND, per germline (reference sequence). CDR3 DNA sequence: TGTGCCAGTAGCACGGGGCCACCCTACGAGCAGTACTTC. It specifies CASSTGPPYEQYF.

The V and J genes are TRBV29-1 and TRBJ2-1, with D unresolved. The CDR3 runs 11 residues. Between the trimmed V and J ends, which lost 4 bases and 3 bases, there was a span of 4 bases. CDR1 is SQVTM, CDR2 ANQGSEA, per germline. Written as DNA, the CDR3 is TGCAGCGTTGCCTTCTACAATGAGCAGTTCTTC. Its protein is CSVAFYNEQFF.

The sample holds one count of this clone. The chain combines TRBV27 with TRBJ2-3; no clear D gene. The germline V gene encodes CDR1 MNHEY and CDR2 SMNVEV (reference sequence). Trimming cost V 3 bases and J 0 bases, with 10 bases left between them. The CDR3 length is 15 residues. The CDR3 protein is CASSFWQTSTDTQYF. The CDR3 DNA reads TGTGCCAGCAGTTTTTGGCAGACTAGCACAGATACGCAGTATTTT.

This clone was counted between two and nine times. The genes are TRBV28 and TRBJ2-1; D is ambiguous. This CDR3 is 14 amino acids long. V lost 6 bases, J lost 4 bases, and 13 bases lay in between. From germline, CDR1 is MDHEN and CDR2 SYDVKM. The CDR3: CASRALTFYNEQFF. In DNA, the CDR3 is TGTGCCAGCAGGGCCCTGACTTTTTACAATGAGCAGTTCTTC.

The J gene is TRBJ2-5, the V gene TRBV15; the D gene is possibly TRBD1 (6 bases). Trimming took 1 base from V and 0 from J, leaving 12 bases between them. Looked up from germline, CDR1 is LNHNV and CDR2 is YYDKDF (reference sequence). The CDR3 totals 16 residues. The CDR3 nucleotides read TGTGCCACCAGCAGAGGGACAGCGGAGTACCAAGAGACCCAGTACTTC. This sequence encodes CATSRGTAEYQETQYF.

CDR3 sequence reads: CASRPPRGRPLYYEQYF. The CDR3 DNA is TGTGCCAGCAGACCCCCGCGTGGCAGGCCGTTATACTACGAGCAGTACTTC. V is TRBV28 and J is TRBJ2-7; no reliable D call. This CDR3 contains 17 residues. Germline CDR1 reads MDHEN; CDR2 reads SYDVKM. The ends were cut back, 6 bases at V and 3 bases at J, with 24 bases in the middle.

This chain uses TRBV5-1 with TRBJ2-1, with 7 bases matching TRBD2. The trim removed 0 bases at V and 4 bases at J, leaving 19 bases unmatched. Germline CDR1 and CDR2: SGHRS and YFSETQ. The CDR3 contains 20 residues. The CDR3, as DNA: TGCGCCAGCAGCTTGGATCGCGGTAGGGGAGGGCCACCCTTATACAATGAGCAGTTCTTC. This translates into CASSLDRGRGGPPLYNEQFF.

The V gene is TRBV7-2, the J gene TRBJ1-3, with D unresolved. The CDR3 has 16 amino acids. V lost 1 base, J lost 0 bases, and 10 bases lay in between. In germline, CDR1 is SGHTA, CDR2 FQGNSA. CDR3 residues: CASSLVGLGSGNTIYF. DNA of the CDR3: TGTGCCAGCAGCTTAGTTGGTCTTGGCTCTGGAAACACCATATATTTT.

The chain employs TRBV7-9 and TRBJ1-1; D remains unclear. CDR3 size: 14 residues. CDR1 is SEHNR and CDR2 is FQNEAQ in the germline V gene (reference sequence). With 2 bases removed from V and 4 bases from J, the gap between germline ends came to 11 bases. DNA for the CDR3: TGTGCCAGCAGCTTATCCGACCATACCACTGAAGCTTTCTTT. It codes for CASSLSDHTTEAFF.

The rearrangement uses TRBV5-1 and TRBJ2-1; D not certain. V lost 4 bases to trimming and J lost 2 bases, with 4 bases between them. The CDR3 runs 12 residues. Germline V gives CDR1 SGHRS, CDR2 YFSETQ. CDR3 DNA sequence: TGCGCCAGCAGCACCCCCTACAATGAGCAGTTCTTC. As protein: CASSTPYNEQFF.

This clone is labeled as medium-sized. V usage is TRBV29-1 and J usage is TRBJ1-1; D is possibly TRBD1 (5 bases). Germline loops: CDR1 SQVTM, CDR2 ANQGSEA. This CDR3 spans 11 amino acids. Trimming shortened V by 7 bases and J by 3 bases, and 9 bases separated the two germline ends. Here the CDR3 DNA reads TGCAGCGCAGGGTACGACACTGAAGCTTTCTTT. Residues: CSAGYDTEAFF. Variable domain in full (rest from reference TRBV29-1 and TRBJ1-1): SAVISQKPSRDICQRGTSLTIQCQVDSQVTMMFWYRQQPGQSLTLIATANQGSEATYESGFVIDKFPISRPNLTFSTLTVSNMSPEDSSIYLCSAGYDTEAFFGQGTRLTVV.

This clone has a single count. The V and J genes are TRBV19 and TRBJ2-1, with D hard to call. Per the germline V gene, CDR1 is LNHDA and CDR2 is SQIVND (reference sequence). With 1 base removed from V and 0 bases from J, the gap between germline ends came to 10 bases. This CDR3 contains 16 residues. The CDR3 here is CASSIVGDSSYNEQFF. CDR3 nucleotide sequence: TGTGCCAGTAGTATAGTTGGCGATAGCTCCTACAATGAGCAGTTCTTC.

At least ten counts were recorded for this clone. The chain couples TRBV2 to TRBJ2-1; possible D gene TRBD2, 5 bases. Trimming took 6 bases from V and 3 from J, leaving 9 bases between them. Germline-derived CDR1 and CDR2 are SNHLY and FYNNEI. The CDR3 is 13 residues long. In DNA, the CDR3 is TGTGCCAGCAGCTCGGACTTCTACAATGAGCAGTTCTTC. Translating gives CASSSDFYNEQFF.